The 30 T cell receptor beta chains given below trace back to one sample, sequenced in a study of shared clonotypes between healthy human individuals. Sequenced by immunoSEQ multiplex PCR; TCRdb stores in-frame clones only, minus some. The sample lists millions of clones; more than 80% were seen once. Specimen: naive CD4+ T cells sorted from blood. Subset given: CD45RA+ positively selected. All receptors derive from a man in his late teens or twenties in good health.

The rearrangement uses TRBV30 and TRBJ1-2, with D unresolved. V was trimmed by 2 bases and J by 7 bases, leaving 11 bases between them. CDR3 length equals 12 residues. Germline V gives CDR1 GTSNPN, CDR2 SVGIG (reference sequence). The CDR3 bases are TGTGCCTGGAGTTGGGCAGGCGGTGGCTACACCTTC. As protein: CAWSWAGGGYTF.

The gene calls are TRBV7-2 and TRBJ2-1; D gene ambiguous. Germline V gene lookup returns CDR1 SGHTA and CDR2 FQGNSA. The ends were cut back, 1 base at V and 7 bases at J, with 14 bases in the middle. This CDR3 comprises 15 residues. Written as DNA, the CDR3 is TGTGCCAGCAGCTTAGGGTGGTCAGCCCATAATGAGCAGTTCTTC. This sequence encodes CASSLGWSAHNEQFF.

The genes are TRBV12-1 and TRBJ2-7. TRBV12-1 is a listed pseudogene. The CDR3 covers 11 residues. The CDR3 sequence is CASSFEDWAGV. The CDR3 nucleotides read TGTGCCAGCAGCTTTGAGGATTGGGCTGGGGTC.

The chain's CDR3 is CASSLWSSSADTQYF. The CDR3 DNA is TGTGCCAGCAGCTTGTGGTCTTCGTCTGCGGATACGCAGTATTTT. The rearrangement uses TRBV5-4 and TRBJ2-3; D is ambiguous. This CDR3 is 15 amino acids long. Trimming stripped 1 base from V and 6 bases from J, with 15 bases between. CDR1 is SGHNT, CDR2 YYREEE, per germline (reference sequence).

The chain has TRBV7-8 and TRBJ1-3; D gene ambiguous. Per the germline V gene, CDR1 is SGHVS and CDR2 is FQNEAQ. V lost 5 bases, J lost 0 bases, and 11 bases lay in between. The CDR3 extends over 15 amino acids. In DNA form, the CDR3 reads TGTGCCAGCAGCCCGTGGACCCTCTCTGGAAACACCATATATTTT. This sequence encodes CASSPWTLSGNTIYF.

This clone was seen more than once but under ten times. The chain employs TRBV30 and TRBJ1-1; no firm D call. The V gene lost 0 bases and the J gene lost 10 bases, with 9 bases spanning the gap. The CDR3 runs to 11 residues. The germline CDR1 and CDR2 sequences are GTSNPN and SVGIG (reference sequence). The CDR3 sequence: CAWSVSLTAFF. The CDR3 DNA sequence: TGTGCCTGGAGTGTTTCCCTTACAGCTTTCTTT.

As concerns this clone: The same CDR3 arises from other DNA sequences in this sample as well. CDR3 sequence reads: CASSLTGGSTDTQYF. The CDR3 DNA reads TGCGCCAGCTCCTTGACCGGGGGTAGCACAGATACGCAGTATTTT. This chain joins TRBV5-1 and TRBJ2-3; TRBD2 is a possible D gene (6 bases). CDR1 SGHRS and CDR2 YFSETQ come from the germline V gene. The CDR3 has 15 residues. The V and J ends lost 7 bases and 0 bases respectively, with 15 bases between them.

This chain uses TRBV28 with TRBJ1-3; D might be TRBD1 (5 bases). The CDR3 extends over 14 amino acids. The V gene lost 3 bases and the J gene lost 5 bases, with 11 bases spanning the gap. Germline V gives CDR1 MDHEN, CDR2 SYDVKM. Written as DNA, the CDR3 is TGTGCCAGCAGTTTGGGGACCCGGAGAAACACCATATATTTT. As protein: CASSLGTRRNTIYF.

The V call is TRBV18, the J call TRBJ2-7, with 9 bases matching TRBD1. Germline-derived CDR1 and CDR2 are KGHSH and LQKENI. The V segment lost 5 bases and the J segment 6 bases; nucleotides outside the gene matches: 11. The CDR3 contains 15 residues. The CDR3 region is CASSTTGTGPGEQYF. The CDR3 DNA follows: TGTGCCAGCTCAACGACCGGGACAGGGCCTGGCGAGCAGTACTTC.

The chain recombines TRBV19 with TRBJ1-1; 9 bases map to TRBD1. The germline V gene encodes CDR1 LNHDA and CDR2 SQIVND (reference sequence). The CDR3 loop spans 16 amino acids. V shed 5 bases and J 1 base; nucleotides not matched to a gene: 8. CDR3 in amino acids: CASSVQGATGNTEAFF. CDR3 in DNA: TGTGCCAGTAGTGTACAGGGGGCGACGGGGAACACTGAAGCTTTCTTT. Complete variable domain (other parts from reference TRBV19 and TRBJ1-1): DGGITQSPKYLFRKEGQNVTLSCEQNLNHDAMYWYRQDPGQGLRLIYYSQIVNDFQKGDIAEGYSVSREKKESFPLTVTSAQKNPTAFYLCASSVQGATGNTEAFFGQGTRLTVV.

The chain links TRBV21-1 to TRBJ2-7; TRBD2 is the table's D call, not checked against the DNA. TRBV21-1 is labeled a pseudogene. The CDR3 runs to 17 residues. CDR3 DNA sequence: TGTGCCAGCAGCAAAGGTCGTGACTCAATAAACTTCTACGAGCAGTACTTC. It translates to CASSKGRDSINFYEQYF.

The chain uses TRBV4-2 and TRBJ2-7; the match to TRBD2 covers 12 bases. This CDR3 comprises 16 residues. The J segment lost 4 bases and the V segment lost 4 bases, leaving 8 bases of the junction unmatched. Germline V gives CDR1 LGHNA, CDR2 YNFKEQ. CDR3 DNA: TGTGCCAGCAGCCGGTCCACTAGCGGGGGGCCATACGAGCAGTACTTC. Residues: CASSRSTSGGPYEQYF.

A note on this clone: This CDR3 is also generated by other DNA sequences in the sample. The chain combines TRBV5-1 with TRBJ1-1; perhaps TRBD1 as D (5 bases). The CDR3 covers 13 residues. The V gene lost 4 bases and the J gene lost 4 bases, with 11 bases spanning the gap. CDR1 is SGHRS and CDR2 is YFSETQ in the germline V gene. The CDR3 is CASSSSGFTEAFF. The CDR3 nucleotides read TGCGCCAGCAGCAGTTCAGGGTTCACTGAAGCTTTCTTT.

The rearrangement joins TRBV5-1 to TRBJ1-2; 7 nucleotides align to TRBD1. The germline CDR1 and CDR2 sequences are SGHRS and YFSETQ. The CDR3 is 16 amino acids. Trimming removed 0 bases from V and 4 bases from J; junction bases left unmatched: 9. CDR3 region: CASSLGAYRGGYGYTF. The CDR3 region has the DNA TGCGCCAGCAGCTTGGGTGCGTACAGGGGTGGCTATGGCTACACCTTC. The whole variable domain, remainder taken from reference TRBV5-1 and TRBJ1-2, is KAGVTQTPRYLIKTRGQQVTLSCSPISGHRSVSWYQQTPGQGLQFLFEYFSETQRNKGNFPGRFSGRQFSNSRSEMNVSTLELGDSALYLCASSLGAYRGGYGYTFGSGTRLTVV.

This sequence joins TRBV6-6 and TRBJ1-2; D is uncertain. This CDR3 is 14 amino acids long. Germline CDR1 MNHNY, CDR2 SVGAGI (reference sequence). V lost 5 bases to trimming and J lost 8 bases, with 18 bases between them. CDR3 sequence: CASSADRIAEGYTF. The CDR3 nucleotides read TGTGCCAGCAGTGCCGACCGAATTGCGGAAGGCTACACCTTC.

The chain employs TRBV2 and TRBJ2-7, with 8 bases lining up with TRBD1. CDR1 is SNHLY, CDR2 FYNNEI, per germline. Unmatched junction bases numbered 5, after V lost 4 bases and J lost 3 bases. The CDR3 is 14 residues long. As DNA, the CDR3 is TGTGCCAGCAGTGCACAGGGGGGCAACTACGAGCAGTACTTC. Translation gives CASSAQGGNYEQYF.

The CDR3 region is CASSLSTGVQETQYF. CDR3 bases: TGTGCCAGCAGCTTAAGTACAGGGGTTCAGGAGACCCAGTACTTC. J is TRBJ2-5 and V is TRBV7-3, with 7 bases matching TRBD1. This CDR3 is 15 amino acids long. V lost 1 base to trimming and J lost 5 bases; unmatched junction nucleotides: 7. The germline gives CDR1 SGHTA, CDR2 FQGTGA. Together with reference TRBV7-3 and TRBJ2-5, the CDR3 gives the full variable domain: GAGVSQTPSNKVTEKGKYVELRCDPISGHTALYWYRQSLGQGPEFLIYFQGTGAADDSGLPNDRFFAVRPEGSVSTLKIQRTERGDSAVYLCASSLSTGVQETQYFGPGTRLLVL.

Here the CDR3 reads CAWSPIAGGKETQYF. CDR3 DNA sequence: TGTGCCTGGAGTCCAATAGCGGGGGGAAAAGAGACCCAGTACTTC. This rearrangement joins TRBV30 to TRBJ2-5; 10 bases map to TRBD2. With 2 bases clipped from V and 3 bases from J, the junction kept 6 bases outside the gene matches. The CDR3 length is 15 residues. Per the germline V gene, CDR1 is GTSNPN and CDR2 is SVGIG (reference sequence). The full variable domain, completed using reference TRBV30 and TRBJ2-5, is SQTIHQWPATLVQPVGSPLSLECTVEGTSNPNLYWYRQAAGRGLQLLFYSVGIGQISSEVPQNLSASRPQDRQFILSSKKLLLSDSGFYLCAWSPIAGGKETQYFGPGTRLLVL.

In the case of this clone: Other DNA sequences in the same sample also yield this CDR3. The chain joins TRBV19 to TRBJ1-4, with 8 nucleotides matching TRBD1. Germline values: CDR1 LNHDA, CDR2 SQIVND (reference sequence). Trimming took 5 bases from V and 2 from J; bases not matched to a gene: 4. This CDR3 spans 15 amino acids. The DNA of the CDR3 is TGTGCCAGTAGTGAGCAGGGGGCTACTAATGAAAAACTGTTTTTT. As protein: CASSEQGATNEKLFF. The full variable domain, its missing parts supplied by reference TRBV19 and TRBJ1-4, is DGGITQSPKYLFRKEGQNVTLSCEQNLNHDAMYWYRQDPGQGLRLIYYSQIVNDFQKGDIAEGYSVSREKKESFPLTVTSAQKNPTAFYLCASSEQGATNEKLFFGSGTQLSVL.

The DNA for the CDR3 is TGCGCCAGCAGCTTGGGTAGGGTCGCTGAAGCTTTCTTT. This encodes CASSLGRVAEAFF. The rearrangement joins TRBV5-1 to TRBJ1-1, with D unclear. CDR3 length: 13 amino acids. Trimming took off 0 bases at V and 6 bases at J, with 9 bases between the two ends. From germline, CDR1 is SGHRS and CDR2 YFSETQ.

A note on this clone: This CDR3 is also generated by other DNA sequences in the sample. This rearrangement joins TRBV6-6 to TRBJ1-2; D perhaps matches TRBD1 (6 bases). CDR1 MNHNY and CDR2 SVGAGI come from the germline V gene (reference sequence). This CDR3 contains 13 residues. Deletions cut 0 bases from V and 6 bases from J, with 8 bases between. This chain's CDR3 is CASSYSAGDGYTF. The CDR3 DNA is TGTGCCAGCAGTTACTCGGCAGGGGATGGCTACACCTTC.

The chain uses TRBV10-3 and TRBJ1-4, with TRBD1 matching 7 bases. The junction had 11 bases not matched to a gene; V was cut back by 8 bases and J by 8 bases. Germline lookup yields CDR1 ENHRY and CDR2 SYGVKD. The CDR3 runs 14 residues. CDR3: CAIARSGQLEKLFF. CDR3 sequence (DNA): TGTGCCATCGCCAGGTCGGGACAGTTAGAAAAACTGTTTTTT.

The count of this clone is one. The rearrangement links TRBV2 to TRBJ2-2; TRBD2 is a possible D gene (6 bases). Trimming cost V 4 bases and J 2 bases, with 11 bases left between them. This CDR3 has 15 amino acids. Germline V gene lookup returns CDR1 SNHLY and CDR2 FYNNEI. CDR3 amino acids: CASSGAGLNTGELFF. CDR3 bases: TGTGCCAGCAGTGGGGCGGGACTCAACACCGGGGAGCTGTTTTTT.

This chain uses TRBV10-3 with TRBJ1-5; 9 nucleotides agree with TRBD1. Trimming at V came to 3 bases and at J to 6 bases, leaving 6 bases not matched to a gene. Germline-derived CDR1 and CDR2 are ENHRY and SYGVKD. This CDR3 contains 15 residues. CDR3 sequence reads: CAISDRQGGGQPQHF. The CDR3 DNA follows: TGTGCCATCAGTGATCGACAGGGGGGCGGTCAGCCCCAGCATTTT.

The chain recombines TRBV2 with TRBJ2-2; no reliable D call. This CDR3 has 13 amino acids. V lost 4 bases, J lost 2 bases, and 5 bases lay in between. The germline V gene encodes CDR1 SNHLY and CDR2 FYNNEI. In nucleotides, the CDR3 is TGTGCCAGCAGTGCGAGCAACACCGGGGAGCTGTTTTTT. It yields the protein CASSASNTGELFF.

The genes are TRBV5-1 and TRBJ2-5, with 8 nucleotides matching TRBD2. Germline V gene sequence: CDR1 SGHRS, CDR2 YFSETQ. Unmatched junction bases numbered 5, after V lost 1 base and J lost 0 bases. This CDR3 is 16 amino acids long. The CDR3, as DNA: TGCGCCAGCAGCTTGTATCCGGGGGGGCACCAAGAGACCCAGTACTTC. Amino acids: CASSLYPGGHQETQYF.

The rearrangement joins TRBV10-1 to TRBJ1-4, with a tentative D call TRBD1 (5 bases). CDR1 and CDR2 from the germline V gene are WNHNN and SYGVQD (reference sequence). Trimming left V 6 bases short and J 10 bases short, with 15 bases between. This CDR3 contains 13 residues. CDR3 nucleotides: TGCGCCAGCAGCGGGGGGTCTGGTGTAAAACTGTTTTTT. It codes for CASSGGSGVKLFF.

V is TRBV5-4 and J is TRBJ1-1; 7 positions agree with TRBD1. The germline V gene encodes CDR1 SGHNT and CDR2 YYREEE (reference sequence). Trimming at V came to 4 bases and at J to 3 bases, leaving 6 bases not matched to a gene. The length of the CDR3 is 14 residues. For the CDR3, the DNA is TGTGCCAGCAGCATCGACAGGGTTGACACTGAAGCTTTCTTT. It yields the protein CASSIDRVDTEAFF.

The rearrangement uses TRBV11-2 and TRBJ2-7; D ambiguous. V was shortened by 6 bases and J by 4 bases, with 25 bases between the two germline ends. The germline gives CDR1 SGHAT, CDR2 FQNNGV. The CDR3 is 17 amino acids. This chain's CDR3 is CASSNGMTNPQGYEQYF. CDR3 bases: TGTGCCAGCAGTAATGGGATGACGAACCCTCAAGGATACGAGCAGTACTTC. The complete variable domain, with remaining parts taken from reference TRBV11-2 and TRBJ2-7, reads EAGVAQSPRYKIIEKRQSVAFWCNPISGHATLYWYQQILGQGPKLLIQFQNNGVVDDSQLPKDRFSAERLKGVDSTLKIQPAKLEDSAVYLCASSNGMTNPQGYEQYFGPGTRLTVT.

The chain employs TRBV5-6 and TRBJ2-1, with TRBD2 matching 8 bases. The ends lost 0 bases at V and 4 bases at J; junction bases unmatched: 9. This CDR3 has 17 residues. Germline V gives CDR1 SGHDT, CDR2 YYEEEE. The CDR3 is CASSLEYLAGNYNEQFF. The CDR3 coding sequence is TGTGCCAGCAGCTTGGAATATTTAGCGGGGAATTACAATGAGCAGTTCTTC.